A single T cell receptor beta chain is shown here with its context. Its antigen target is currently unknown. Base qualities are missing; no much larger clone stands one base away. The cohort was made up of approximately 700 healthy bone marrow donors. All cohort members were sampled while nominally healthy, although unrecorded immune exposures were likely present. The donor tested CMV seronegative and was one of the 352 seronegative cohort members. Each donor provided a peripheral blood sample, and peripheral blood mononuclear cells were used for TCR beta sequencing. Genomic DNA was extracted from the blood cell samples with the Qiagen DNeasy Blood Extraction Kit. The data stem from a study of cytomegalovirus exposure and HLA in healthy donors (dated by TCRdb to 2015 to 2018). General notes on the study: An earlier analysis of roughly 630 of the donors reported about 290 Gb of sequence data and about 100 million unique TCR beta sequences from 150 million to 200 million T cells. An early release covering roughly 600 HLA-typed donors comprised about 300 gigabases of sequencing data and 85 million to 100 million unique TCR sequences. The genetic ancestry cluster associated with self-reported Caucasian donors included about four fifths of the 398 genotyped donors. The study aimed to test whether signatures of past pathogen exposure could be identified by cataloging public T cell receptors. The study profiled the T cell repertoires of more than 500 subjects by immunosequencing and related them to cytomegalovirus serostatus. Along with the approximately 650-subject first cohort, a separate validation cohort of about 110 different subjects was used. The study combined high-throughput TCR immunosequencing, statistical association of individual TCRs with disease status, and machine learning to predict cytomegalovirus infection status. To study patterns of TCR occurrence, a later analysis re-analyzed previously published TCR beta repertoires from 500 to 850 donors and added high-resolution HLA genotyping. The later analysis used no new phenotypic data to find candidate immune exposures, relying instead on TCR beta sequences and their occurrence across donors. An earlier analysis of some 600 of the donors applied high-throughput TCR beta sequencing to assess whether each TCR beta V gene segment acted as functional or pseudogenic. Donor age, sex, ethnicity and CMV serostatus were compiled together with the repertoire data. A later genetic analysis took genome-wide SNP genotypes for about three fifths of the roughly 670 donors and used that subset as a discovery cohort. All discovery cohort repertoires had been generated using a single sequencing platform. HLA typing included class I and class II loci at four-digit resolution. The number of typed donors differed by locus: about 620-640 for A, B, C, DRB1 and DQB1; 522 for DQA1; some 590 for DPA1; and some 430 for DPB1. About five DR-DQ haplotypes were handled as single units for association and clustering because linkage in the cohort was strong. Among about 390 genotyped donors of the cohort, an average of about 240,000 unique TCR beta nucleotide sequences were sequenced per donor, around 20% of them non-productive. Overall study outcomes, separate from this receptor: An earlier analysis of 587 of the donors showed that most TCR beta V segments appeared in productive rearrangements either about 87% or about 30% of the time, which broadly matched IMGT annotations. A later analysis found that HLA-associated TCR beta chains were more clonally expanded and had lower generation probabilities than equally common non-associated chains. In this cohort, only TCR beta chains were sequenced, and detectable features were limited by the absence of alpha or paired-chain data. In a later analysis, several top co-occurrence clusters were reported to appear linked to parvovirus B19, influenza, CMV and Epstein-Barr virus. A further reported finding was that TCR beta sequences accurately predicted the HLA-A and HLA-B alleles for most subjects in the first cohort. Assigning TCR associations to individual alleles was difficult when HLA alleles, especially DR and DQ, strongly co-occurred. A few of the identified cytomegalovirus-associated TCR beta chains were confirmed in vitro to be specific for cytomegalovirus antigens. In a later analysis, TCR association rates were found to vary across HLA loci, with the most associated TCRs seen for DRB1 alleles and the fewest for HLA-C alleles. The earlier analysis of 450 to 700 of the donors excluded some 15 rarely observed V segments, including chromosome 9 orphons, because counts were too low. A cluster of highly shared sequence variants was judged likely to be a technical artifact of the sequencing pipeline. The only immune exposure information available for the cohort was CMV serostatus. In a later genetic analysis, fewer N-insertions in productive TCRs were reported among donors in an Asian-associated ancestry cluster than the roughly 670-donor mean. A later analysis found that most CMV-associated TCR beta chains appeared HLA-restricted, with HLA associations seemingly driven largely by CMV exposure. Correlated functional status among segregating V segments might be attributable to linkage disequilibrium, but an unknown experimental factor could not be ruled out. Because some donors lacked HLA typing at each locus, the association tests relied only on the typed subset. In a later analysis, 16,951 TCR beta sequences were associated with specific HLA alleles at a false discovery rate of 0.05. The classifier was reported to diagnose cytomegalovirus status with high specificity and sensitivity in both the original cohort and the validation cohort. Because the 87-base-pair reads could not distinguish some IMGT-functional V segments, including TRBV6-2 and TRBV6-3, those segments were excluded. The authors suggested that the approach could potentially be generalized to other disease states and immunological phenotypes. The presence/absence analyses assumed that sequencing depth was roughly uniform across donors, and that assumption may not be true. Most TCR sequences were observed very rarely across donors, whereas some public TCRs were present in many individuals. In a later genetic analysis, a missense DCLRE1C variant was associated with V-gene and J-gene trimming of TCR beta chains, and the association was replicated in an independent cohort. The study listed 150 to 200 TCR beta chains as associated with cytomegalovirus.

From cysteine to phenylalanine, the CDR3 is 16 amino acids long. The CDR3 DNA has 48 bases and is translated from base 1. Compared with germline, V lacks 0 bases and J lacks 2 bases; bases without a gene match: 5. The germline V gene specifies LGHNA as CDR1 and YNFKEQ as CDR2. Libraries were constructed by the immunoSEQ multiplex PCR assay. A mixture of 60 forward primers for TCR Vbeta segments and 13 reverse primers for TCR Jbeta segments was used in the multiplex PCR. A multiplex PCR assay on genomic DNA amplified the CDR3 region of rearranged TCR beta genes. Amplified TCR beta libraries were sequenced as 87-base-pair reads on the Illumina HiSeq System. The published analysis was carried out like this. A later analysis counted approximately 76 million unique TCR beta chains across the 690 or so repertoires, and 9 million to 14 million of these chains were shared by at least two donors. Raw reads were error-corrected and collapsed into unique sequences by a nearest-neighbor algorithm in which closely related sequences were merged to remove PCR and sequencing errors. To assign V, D and J gene segments, CDR3 sequences were aligned to IMGT reference sequences. For a sequence to be retained, a match of at least six nucleotides was required to both a V gene segment and a J gene segment. A rearrangement was called productive if the CDR3 had no stop codons and remained in frame with V and J, and every other rearrangement was called non-productive. Following IMGT convention, CDR3 was defined as the stretch from the second conserved V-encoded cysteine to the conserved J-encoded phenylalanine. The earlier analysis of about 500 of the donors excluded sequences that lacked an unambiguous match to a single V gene segment. In an earlier analysis of several hundred of the donors, a V segment was called functional when productive rearrangements were above 56.7%, and segregating when the standard deviation between donors exceeded 5%. A statistical classification framework was built to diagnose cytomegalovirus status from the catalog of TCR beta chain sequences. In a later analysis, V and J genes were assigned by comparing TCR nucleotide sequences against IMGT/GENE-DB human TR gene sequences. The TCRdist pipeline was used in a later analysis to assign CDR3 sequences and most-parsimonious VDJ recombination scenarios. In a later analysis, each TCR beta chain was defined by its CDR3 amino acid sequence together with its V-gene family, and reads lacking a unique V-gene family were excluded. To address suspected cross-contamination and a sequencing artifact, a later analysis removed 592 highly shared, low-generation-probability nucleotide sequences. In a later analysis, a clonal expansion index was calculated for each public chain from normalized within-repertoire ranks of inferred template counts. In a later analysis, generation probabilities were computed with a VDJ recombination model fitted to out-of-frame rearrangements, and the resulting probabilities were checked against IGoR. In a later analysis, hypergeometric tests were used to score TCR-TCR, TCR-HLA and TCR-CMV co-occurrence, with a repertoire-size bias correction applied to TCR pairs. A later analysis estimated false discovery rates by permuting HLA or CMV assignments 20 times. In a later analysis, co-occurring TCRs were grouped using DBSCAN, and TCRdist sequence similarity was added for clustering within HLA-allele-positive subsets. Repertoires with fewer than 30,000 or more than 120,000 public chains, plus five repertoires with anomalous nucleotide sharing, were excluded from co-occurrence clustering. TCRdb provides this immuneACCESS table in a form limited to in-frame rearrangements. Some clones are lacking; in checked studies, under half of them reflect an unresolved V gene, and why the rest are absent is not known. Clonal size and the V and J genes are those of that table, whereas D and trimming came from the DNA. This sample has 100,000 to 150,000 clones in its table, and about 80% of those were observed once. The ten largest clones capture 5% to 5.5% of the sample.

Sequenced sample: PBMCs. This receptor was taken from a man between 25 and 39 years old in good health and CMV-seronegative. The V and J genes are TRBV4-2 and TRBJ2-3, with 7 bases in between that match TRBD1. The CDR3 is CASSQDLGQNTDTQYF. DNA sequence: TGTGCCAGCAGCCAAGATCTGGGACAGAACACAGATACGCAGTATTTT.